A selection of T cell receptor beta chains follows, all from one sample in a study of T cells after yellow fever vaccination. TCRdb analysed the 5' RACE reads with MiXCR anew, one entry per CDR3 protein. The sample shows around 46,000 distinct CDR3 sequences, about 7.4% of them seen only once. Material: CD8+ T cells sorted from PBMCs, obtained roughly 15 days after the first yellow fever vaccination. The receptors here all came from a man between 18 and 29 years old who received the YFV17D yellow fever vaccine. Both conserved end residues are part of each CDR3. D genes are given only for firm matches. Clone sizes are given selectively: once, few, many, or a class where the clone is expanded.

clone size	V gene	J gene	D gene	CDR3 DNA	CDR3 protein
many	TRBV4-2	TRBJ2-3	.	TGTGCCAGCAGCCACGAGTCCCGAACCCCCACAGATACGCAGTATTTT	CASSHESRTPTDTQYF
few	TRBV6-2/TRBV6-3	TRBJ2-7	TRBD2	TGTGCCAGCGTCGAAGAACCTTGGAGGACTAGGGCCTACGAGCAGTACTTC	CASVEEPWRTRAYEQYF
many	TRBV7-6	TRBJ1-1	TRBD1	TGTGCCAGCAGCCTCAGGGGGCGAGAAACTGAAGCTTTCTTT	CASSLRGRETEAFF
many	TRBV7-2	TRBJ2-1	TRBD2	TGTGCCAGCAGCATACTAGCGGGGGGACTTTTTGAGCAGTTCTTC	CASSILAGGLFEQFF
many	TRBV4-1	TRBJ2-3	TRBD2	TGCGCCAGCAGCCAAGCGGGGGGATTAGATACGCAGTATTTT	CASSQAGGLDTQYF
.	TRBV5-5	TRBJ2-5	.	TGTGCCAGCAGCGATGACTACGGGGAGGAGACCCAGTACTTC	CASSDDYGEETQYF
many	TRBV12-3/TRBV12-4	TRBJ2-2	TRBD1	TGTGCCAGCAGTTTAGTAGAGGGGGCCGGAACCGGGGAGCTGTTTTTT	CASSLVEGAGTGELFF
many	TRBV9	TRBJ2-3	.	TGTGCCAGCAGCTCAGGGGCCGGGGGCACAGATACGCAGTATTTT	CASSSGAGGTDTQYF
many	TRBV29-1	TRBJ2-1	.	TGCAGCGTTGACCAACCCGGGAGAAATGAGCAGTTCTTC	CSVDQPGRNEQFF
many	TRBV12-5	TRBJ2-5	.	TGTGCTAGTGGTTTGGCTCTTCAAGAGACCCAGTACTTC	CASGLALQETQYF
many	TRBV29-1	TRBJ2-3	.	TGCAGCCCTGTAACAGATACGCAGTATTTT	CSPVTDTQYF
many	TRBV9	TRBJ2-3	.	TGTGCCAGCAGCTCCTACGGGGGCTATAGAGATACGCAGTATTTT	CASSSYGGYRDTQYF
many	TRBV27	TRBJ1-5	TRBD1	TGTGCCACCGGTAGACAGGGTGGCAATCAGCCCCAGCATTTT	CATGRQGGNQPQHF
many	TRBV7-2	TRBJ2-1	.	TGTGCCAGCAGCCTAGGGGGTGATGAGCAGTTCTTC	CASSLGGDEQFF
many	TRBV27	TRBJ2-5	.	TGTGCCAGCAGTTATCTTGGGTCTGGGGGAGAGACCCAGTACTTC	CASSYLGSGGETQYF
many	TRBV27	TRBJ2-7	.	TGTGCCAGCAGCTTCAGTGGGTTCAGCTCCTACGAGCAGTACTTC	CASSFSGFSSYEQYF